This paragraph reports one T cell receptor (beta chain). These data come from a study of tumor-infiltrating lymphocytes in oesophageal squamous cell carcinoma. Germline CDR1 and CDR2: SGHTA and FQGNSA. The CDR3 contains 17 residues. TCRdb independently ran MiXCR on the PCR reads; one entry per CDR3 protein. The table records roughly 13,000 distinct CDR3 sequences, approximately 47% of them present only once. The material sequenced was normal esophageal tissue next to the tumor. The TCR sequence derives from a male donor with esophageal squamous cell carcinoma. V gene TRBV7-2 combines with J gene TRBJ2-5; 11 nucleotides line up with TRBD2. TRBJ2-1 matches the DNA end more closely, so the J call is doubtful. CDR3 sequence: CASSSLEGLAVYNEQFF. Here the CDR3 DNA reads TGTGCCAGCAGCTCCTTGGAGGGACTAGCGGTCTACAATGAGCAGTTCTTC.